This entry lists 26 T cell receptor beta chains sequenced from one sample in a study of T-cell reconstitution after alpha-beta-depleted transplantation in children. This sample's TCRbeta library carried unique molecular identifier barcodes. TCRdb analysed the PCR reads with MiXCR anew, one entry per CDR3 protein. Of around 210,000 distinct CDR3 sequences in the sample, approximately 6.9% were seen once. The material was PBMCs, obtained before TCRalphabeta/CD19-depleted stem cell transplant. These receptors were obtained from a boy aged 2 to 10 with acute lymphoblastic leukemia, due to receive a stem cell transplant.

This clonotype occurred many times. The CDR3 loop is CASSSFTDTQYF. The CDR3 region has the DNA TGTGCCAGCAGTTCGTTCACAGATACGCAGTATTTT. The V gene is TRBV12-3 or TRBV12-4, the J gene TRBJ2-3; no clear D. Trimming removed 4 bases from V and 2 bases from J, with 4 bases in between. The CDR3 has 12 residues.

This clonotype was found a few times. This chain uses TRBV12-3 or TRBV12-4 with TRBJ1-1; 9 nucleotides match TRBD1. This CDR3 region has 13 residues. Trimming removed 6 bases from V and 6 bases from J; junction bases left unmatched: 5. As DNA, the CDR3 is TGTGCCAGCAGCCTAGACAGGGGGTCTGAAGCTTTCTTT. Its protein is CASSLDRGSEAFF.

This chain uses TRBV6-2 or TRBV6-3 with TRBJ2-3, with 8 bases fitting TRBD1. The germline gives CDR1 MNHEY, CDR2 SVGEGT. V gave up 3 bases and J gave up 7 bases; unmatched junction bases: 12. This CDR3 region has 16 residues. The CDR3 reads CASSYISDRAFHTQYF. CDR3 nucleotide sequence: TGTGCCAGCAGTTATATTTCGGACAGGGCTTTTCATACGCAGTATTTT.

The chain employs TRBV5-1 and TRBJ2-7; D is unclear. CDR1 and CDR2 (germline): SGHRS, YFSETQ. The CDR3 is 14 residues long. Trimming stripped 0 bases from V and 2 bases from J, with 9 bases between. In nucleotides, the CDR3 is TGCGCCAGCAGCTTGGTTGGGTCCGCCTACGAGCAGTACTTC. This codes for CASSLVGSAYEQYF.

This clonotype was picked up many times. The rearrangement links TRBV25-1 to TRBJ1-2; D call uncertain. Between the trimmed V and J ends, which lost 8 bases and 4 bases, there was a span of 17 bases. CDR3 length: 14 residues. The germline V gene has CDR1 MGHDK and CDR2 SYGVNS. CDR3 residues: CASSLRRIIYGYTF. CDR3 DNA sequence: TGTGCCAGCTCCTTGAGACGGATTATCTATGGCTACACCTTC.

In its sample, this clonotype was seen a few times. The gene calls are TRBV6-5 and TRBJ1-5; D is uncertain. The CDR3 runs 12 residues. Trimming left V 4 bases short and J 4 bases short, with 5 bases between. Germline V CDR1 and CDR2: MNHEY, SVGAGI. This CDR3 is CASSFPNQPQHF. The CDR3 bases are TGTGCCAGCAGTTTTCCTAATCAGCCCCAGCATTTT.

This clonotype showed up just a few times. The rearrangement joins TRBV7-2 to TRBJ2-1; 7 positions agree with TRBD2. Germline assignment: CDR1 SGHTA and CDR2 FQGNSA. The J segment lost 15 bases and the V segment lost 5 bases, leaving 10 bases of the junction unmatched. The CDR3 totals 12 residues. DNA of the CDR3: TGTGCCAGCAGCCCCGGTGCGGGGGAACGGTTCTTC. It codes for CASSPGAGERFF.

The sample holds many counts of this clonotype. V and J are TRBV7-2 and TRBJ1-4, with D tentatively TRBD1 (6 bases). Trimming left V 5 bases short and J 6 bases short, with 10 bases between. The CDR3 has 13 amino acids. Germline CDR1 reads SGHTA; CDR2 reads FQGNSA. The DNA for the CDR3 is TGTGCCAGCAGCAGAGGGGGGGATGAAAAACTGTTTTTT. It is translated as CASSRGGDEKLFF. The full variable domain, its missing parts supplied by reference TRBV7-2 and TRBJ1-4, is GAGVSQSPSNKVTEKGKDVELRCDPISGHTALYWYRQSLGQGLEFLIYFQGNSAPDKSGLPSDRFSAERTGGSVSTLTIQRTQQEDSAVYLCASSRGGDEKLFFGSGTQLSVL.

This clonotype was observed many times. The CDR3 nucleotides are TGTGCCAGCAGCCAAGATATCCGAAATGAGCAGTTCTTC. Amino acid sequence: CASSQDIRNEQFF. The chain links TRBV3-1 to TRBJ2-1; no clear D gene. The CDR3 is made up of 13 amino acids. Trimming took off 0 bases at V and 7 bases at J, with 7 bases between the two ends. Germline values: CDR1 LGHDT, CDR2 YNNKEL (reference sequence).

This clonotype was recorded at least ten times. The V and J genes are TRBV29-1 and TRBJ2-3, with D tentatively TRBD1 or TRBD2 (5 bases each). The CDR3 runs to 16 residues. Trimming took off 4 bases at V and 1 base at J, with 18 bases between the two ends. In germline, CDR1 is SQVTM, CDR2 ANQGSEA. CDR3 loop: CSVAGTVIARTDTQYF. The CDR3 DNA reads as TGCAGCGTTGCCGGGACGGTCATCGCTCGCACAGATACGCAGTATTTT.

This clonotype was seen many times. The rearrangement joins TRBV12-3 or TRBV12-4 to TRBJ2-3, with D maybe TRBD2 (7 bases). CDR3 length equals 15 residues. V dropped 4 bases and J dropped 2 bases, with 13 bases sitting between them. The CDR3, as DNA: TGTGCCAGCAGTTCCCGGGGGGACAACACAGATACGCAGTATTTT. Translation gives CASSSRGDNTDTQYF.

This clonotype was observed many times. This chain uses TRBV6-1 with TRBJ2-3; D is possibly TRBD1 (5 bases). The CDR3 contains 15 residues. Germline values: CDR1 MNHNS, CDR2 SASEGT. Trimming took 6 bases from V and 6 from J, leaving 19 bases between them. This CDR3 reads CASRLRTISRDTQYF. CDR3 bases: TGTGCCAGCAGGCTACGGACAATCAGTCGGGATACGCAGTATTTT.

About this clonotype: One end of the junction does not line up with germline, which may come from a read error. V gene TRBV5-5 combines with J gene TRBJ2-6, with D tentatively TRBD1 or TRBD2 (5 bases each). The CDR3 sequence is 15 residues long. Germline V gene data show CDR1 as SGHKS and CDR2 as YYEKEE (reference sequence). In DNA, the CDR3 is TGTGCCAGCAGCCTCGGGGCGACTGGGGCCAAGGTCCTGACTTTC. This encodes CASSLGATGAKVLTF.

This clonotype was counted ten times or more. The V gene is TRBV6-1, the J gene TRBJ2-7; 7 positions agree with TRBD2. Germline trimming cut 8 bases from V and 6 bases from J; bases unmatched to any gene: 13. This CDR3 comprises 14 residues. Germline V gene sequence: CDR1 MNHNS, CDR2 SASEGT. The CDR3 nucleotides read TGTGCCAGCGCACCCGGTCGTCTAGCGGCCGAGCAGTACTTC. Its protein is CASAPGRLAAEQYF.

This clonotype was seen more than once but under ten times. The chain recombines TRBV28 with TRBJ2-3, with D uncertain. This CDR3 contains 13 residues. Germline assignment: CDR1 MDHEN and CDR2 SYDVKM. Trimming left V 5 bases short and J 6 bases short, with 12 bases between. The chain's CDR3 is CASSPSGRDTQYF. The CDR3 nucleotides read TGTGCCAGCAGTCCCTCCGGGCGGGATACGCAGTATTTT.

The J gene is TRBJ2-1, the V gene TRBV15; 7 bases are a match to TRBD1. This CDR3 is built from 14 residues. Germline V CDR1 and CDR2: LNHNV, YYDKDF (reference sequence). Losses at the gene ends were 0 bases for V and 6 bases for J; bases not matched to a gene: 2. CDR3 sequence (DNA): TGTGCCACCAGCAGAGAAAGGGGGCTCAATGAGCAGTTCTTC. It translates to CATSRERGLNEQFF.

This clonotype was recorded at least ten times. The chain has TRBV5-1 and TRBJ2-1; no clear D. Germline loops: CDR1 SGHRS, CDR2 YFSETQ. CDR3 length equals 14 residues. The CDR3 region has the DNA TGCGGATCTACCGTTGGGGACTCCTACAATGAGCAGTTCTTC. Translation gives CGSTVGDSYNEQFF.

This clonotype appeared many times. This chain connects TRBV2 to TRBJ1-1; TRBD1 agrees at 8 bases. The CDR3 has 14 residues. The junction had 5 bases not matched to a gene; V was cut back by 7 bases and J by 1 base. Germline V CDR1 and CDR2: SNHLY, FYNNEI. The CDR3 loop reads CASTDGQGNTEAFF. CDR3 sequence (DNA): TGTGCCAGCACCGACGGACAGGGGAACACTGAAGCTTTCTTT.

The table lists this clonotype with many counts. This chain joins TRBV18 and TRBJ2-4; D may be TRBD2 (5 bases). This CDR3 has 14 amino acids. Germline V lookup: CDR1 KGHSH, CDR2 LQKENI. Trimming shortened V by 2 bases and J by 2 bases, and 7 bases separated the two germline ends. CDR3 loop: CASSPGEPKNIQYF. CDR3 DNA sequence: TGTGCCAGCTCACCAGGGGAGCCCAAAAACATTCAGTACTTC.

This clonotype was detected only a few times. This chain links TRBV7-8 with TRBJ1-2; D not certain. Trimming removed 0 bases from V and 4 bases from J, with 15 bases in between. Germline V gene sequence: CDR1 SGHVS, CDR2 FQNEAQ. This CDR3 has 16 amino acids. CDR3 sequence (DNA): TGTGCCAGCAGCTTAGCGTTCAGGAGTCTGGGCTATGGCTACACCTTC. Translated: CASSLAFRSLGYGYTF.

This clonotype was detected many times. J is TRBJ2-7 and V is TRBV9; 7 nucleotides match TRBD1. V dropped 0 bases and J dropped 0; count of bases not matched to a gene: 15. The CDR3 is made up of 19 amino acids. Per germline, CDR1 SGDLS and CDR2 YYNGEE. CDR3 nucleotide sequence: TGTGCCAGCAGCGTAGTAAGCTCCGGGACAGCGCATAGCTCCTACGAGCAGTACTTC. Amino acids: CASSVVSSGTAHSSYEQYF. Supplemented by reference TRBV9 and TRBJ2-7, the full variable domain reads DSGVTQTPKHLITATGQRVTLRCSPRSGDLSVYWYQQSLDQGLQFLIQYYNGEERAKGNILERFSAQQFPDLHSELNLSSLELGDSALYFCASSVVSSGTAHSSYEQYFGPGTRLTVT.

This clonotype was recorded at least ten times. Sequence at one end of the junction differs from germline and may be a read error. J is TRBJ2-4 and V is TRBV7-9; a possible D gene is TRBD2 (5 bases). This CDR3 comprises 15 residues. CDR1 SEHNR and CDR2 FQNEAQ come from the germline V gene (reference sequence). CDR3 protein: CASSPWGVAKNIQHF. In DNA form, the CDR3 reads TGTGCCAGCAGTCCCTGGGGAGTAGCCAAAAACATTCAGCACTTC.

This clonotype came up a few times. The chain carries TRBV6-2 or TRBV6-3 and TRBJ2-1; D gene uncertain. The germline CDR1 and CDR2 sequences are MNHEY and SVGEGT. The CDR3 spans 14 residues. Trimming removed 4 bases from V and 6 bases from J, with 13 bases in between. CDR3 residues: CASSLSPVGNEQFF. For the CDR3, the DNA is TGTGCCAGCAGTTTGTCCCCGGTCGGCAATGAGCAGTTCTTC.

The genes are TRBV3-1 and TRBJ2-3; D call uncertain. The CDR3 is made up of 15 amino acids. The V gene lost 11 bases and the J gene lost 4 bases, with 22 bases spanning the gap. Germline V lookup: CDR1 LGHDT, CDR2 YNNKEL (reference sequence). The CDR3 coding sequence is TGTGCCTCCTGCCAACGGTCTATCCGATCAGATACGCAGTATTTT. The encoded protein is CASCQRSIRSDTQYF.

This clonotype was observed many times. CDR3 in amino acids: CASSEVRLAGGRQGTQYF. CDR3 sequence (DNA): TGTGCCAGCAGTGAAGTAAGATTAGCGGGGGGGCGTCAAGGTACGCAGTATTTT. J is TRBJ2-3 and V is TRBV2, with 11 nucleotides matching TRBD2. V dropped 1 base and J dropped 8; count of bases not matched to a gene: 14. The germline V gene has CDR1 SNHLY and CDR2 FYNNEI. This CDR3 is built from 18 residues.

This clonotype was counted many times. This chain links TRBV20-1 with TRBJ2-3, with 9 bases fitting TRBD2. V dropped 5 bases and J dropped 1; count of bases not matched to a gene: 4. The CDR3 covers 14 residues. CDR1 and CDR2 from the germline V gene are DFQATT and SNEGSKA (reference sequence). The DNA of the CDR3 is TGCAGTGCTTTTAGCGGGAGCGGCACAGATACGCAGTATTTT. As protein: CSAFSGSGTDTQYF.